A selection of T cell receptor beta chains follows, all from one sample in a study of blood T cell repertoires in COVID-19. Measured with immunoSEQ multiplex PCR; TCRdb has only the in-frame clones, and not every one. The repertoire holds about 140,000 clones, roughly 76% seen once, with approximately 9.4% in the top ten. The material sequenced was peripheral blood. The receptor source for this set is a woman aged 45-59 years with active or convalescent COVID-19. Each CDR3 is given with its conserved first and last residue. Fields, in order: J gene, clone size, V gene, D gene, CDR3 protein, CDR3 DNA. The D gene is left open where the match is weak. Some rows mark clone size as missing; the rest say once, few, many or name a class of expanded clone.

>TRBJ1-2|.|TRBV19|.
CASSIAINYGYTF
TGTGCCAGTAGTATTGCGATTAACTATGGCTACACCTTC
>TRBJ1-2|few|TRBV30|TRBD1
CAWGGQGRSGYTF
TGTGCCTGGGGTGGACAGGGCCGAAGTGGCTACACCTTC
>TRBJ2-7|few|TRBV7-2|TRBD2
CASSKGLAIIEQYF
TGTGCCAGCAGCAAAGGACTAGCCATCATTGAGCAGTACTTC
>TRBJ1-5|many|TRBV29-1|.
CSVESGVSNQPQHF
TGCAGCGTTGAATCCGGGGTTAGCAATCAGCCCCAGCATTTT
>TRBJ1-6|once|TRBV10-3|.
CAISVEGGNSPLHF
TGTGCCATCAGTGTCGAGGGAGGTAATTCACCCCTCCACTTT
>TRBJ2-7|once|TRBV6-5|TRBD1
CAARGTGRDEQYF
TGTGCCGCTCGGGGGACAGGACGAGACGAGCAGTACTTC
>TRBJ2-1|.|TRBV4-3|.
CASSQDRIGRHEQFF
TGCGCCAGCAGCCAAGATCGGATCGGGAGACATGAGCAGTTCTTC
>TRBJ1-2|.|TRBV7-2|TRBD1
CASSPRTGGLNYGYTF
TGTGCCAGCAGCCCCCGGACAGGGGGTTTGAACTATGGCTACACCTTC
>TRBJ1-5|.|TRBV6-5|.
CASRQVVSRNQPQHF
TGTGCCAGCAGGCAGGTTGTGAGTCGCAATCAGCCCCAGCATTTT
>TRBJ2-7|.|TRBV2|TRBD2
CASRIGEGLTYEQYF
TGTGCCAGCAGGATAGGGGAGGGGCTAACCTACGAGCAGTACTTC
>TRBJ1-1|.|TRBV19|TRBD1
CASRARDRNTEAFF
TGTGCCAGTAGAGCGAGGGACAGGAACACTGAAGCTTTCTTT
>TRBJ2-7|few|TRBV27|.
CASSLFATPPAHSEQYF
TGTGCCAGCAGTTTATTCGCTACCCCCCCCGCCCACTCGGAGCAGTACTTC
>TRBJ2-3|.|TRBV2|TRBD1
CASRGDRATTDTQYF
TGTGCCAGCAGGGGGGACAGGGCAACCACAGATACGCAGTATTTT
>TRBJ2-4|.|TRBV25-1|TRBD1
CASSEYGQGGVQYF
TGTGCCAGCAGTGAATATGGACAGGGCGGGGTGCAGTACTTC
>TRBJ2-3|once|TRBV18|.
CASSPYREKGQTDTQYF
TGTGCCAGCTCACCTTACAGGGAGAAGGGGCAGACAGATACGCAGTATTTT
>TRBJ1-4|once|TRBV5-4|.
CASSLIPDEKLFF
TGTGCCAGCAGCTTGATTCCCGATGAAAAACTGTTTTTT
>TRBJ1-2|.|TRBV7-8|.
CASSLSAGSGHGYTF
TGTGCCAGCAGCTTATCGGCAGGGTCAGGGCATGGCTACACCTTC
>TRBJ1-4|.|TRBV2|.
CASSEDRGNEEKLFF
TGTGCCAGCAGTGAAGATCGGGGGAATGAAGAAAAACTGTTTTTT
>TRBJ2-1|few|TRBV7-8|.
CASSLRQRDEQFF
TGTGCCAGCAGCTTACGCCAGAGGGATGAGCAGTTCTTC
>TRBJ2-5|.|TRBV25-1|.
CASNSLAGETQYF
TGTGCCAGCAACTCCCTGGCGGGGGAGACCCAGTACTTC
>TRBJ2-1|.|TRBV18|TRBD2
CASSSFTSGAFNEQFF
TGTGCCAGCTCATCCTTCACTAGCGGGGCGTTCAATGAGCAGTTCTTC
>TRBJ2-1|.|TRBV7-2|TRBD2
CASSAITGGYNEQFF
TGTGCCAGCAGCGCCATAACGGGGGGGTACAATGAGCAGTTCTTC
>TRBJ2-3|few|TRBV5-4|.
CASSSSGPRGSDTQYF
TGTGCCAGCAGCTCCTCCGGGCCGAGGGGGTCAGATACGCAGTATTTT
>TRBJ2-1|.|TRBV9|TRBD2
CASSSRVAGGVEQFF
TGTGCCAGCAGCTCCCGGGTAGCGGGGGGGGTTGAGCAGTTCTTC
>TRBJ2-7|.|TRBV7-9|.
CASSLARQGIYEQYF
TGTGCCAGCAGCTTAGCCCGGCAGGGAATCTACGAGCAGTACTTC
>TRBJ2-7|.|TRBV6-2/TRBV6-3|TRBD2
CASSYPTSGRALGSYEQYF
TGTGCCAGCAGTTACCCGACTAGCGGGAGGGCCTTGGGCTCCTACGAGCAGTACTTC
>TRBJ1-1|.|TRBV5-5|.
CASSLGPGARNTEAFF
TGTGCCAGCAGCTTGGGACCAGGGGCAAGGAACACTGAAGCTTTCTTT
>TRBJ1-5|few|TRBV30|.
CAWSAGLSGNQPQHF
TGTGCCTGGAGTGCAGGGCTATCAGGCAATCAGCCCCAGCATTTT
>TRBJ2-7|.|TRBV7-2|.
CASSLASPLEQYF
TGTGCCAGCAGCTTAGCGAGTCCTCTCGAGCAGTACTTC
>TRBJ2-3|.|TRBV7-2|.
CASTQLVNTDTQYF
TGTGCCAGCACCCAACTAGTAAACACAGATACGCAGTATTTT
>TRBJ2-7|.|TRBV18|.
CASSPPGNRIAYEQYF
TGTGCCAGCTCACCACCGGGGAACAGGATCGCCTACGAGCAGTACTTC
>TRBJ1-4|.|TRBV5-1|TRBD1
CASSSGTGVYTNEKLFF
TGCGCCAGCAGCTCCGGGACAGGGGTGTACACTAATGAAAAACTGTTTTTT